This record concerns one TCR beta chain sequence. The data stem from a study of blood T cell repertoires in COVID-19. Study at large: Acute and convalescent COVID-19 specimens originated in the United States, Italy and Spain.

CDR1 SGHRS and CDR2 YFSETQ come from the germline V gene. Trimming took 4 bases from V and 3 from J, leaving 20 bases between them. There are 16 residues in the CDR3. Profiled with immunoSEQ multiplex PCR; TCRdb holds only in-frame clones, not every one. The sample has some 100,000 clones, approximately 93% seen once; the top ten hold roughly 0.97%. Sequences were obtained from peripheral blood. This TCR came from a man in his sixties with acute or convalescent COVID-19. This chain links TRBV5-1 with TRBJ2-7, with a possible D match to TRBD2 (7 bases). CDR3 region: CASSLGGVRDYYEQYF. CDR3 coding DNA: TGCGCCAGCAGCCTAGGGGGGGTACGGGATTACTACGAGCAGTACTTC.